This TCR beta chain appears in the sequencing data of a study of T cell responses to AZD1222 COVID-19 vaccine (dated by TCRdb to the early 2020s). Looking at the study overall: AZD1222 recipients given second doses at about 4 weeks or at about 12 weeks were pooled, since spike-specific TCR depth and breadth were not found to differ between the two schedules. TCR sequencing was performed for more than 230 trial participants, of whom about 200 were given two doses of AZD1222 and 26 were given two doses of MenACWY control vaccine. Enrollment into the trials was organized by age into subgroups of 18-55, 56-69 and 70-plus years, and those subgroups contained roughly 140, 27 and 60 TCR-sequenced participants, respectively.

For this chain, trimming is 8 bases at the V end and 0 bases at the J end, and the number of junction bases without a gene match is 6. From the cysteine up to the phenylalanine, the CDR3 has a length of 14 residues. CDR3 DNA is the only sequence kept; it has 42 bases, read in frame from the first base. CDR1 and CDR2 are read off the germline V gene as MDHEN and SYDVKM. Study-wide conclusions, independent of this receptor: Because no samples from the day 14 peak response were available, repertoires could be characterized only after the peak T cell response. In the small 56-69-year group, the increase in depth fell short of significance, most likely because of low power. CD4 TCRs associated with the vaccine covered the entire spike protein, and the dominant responses were in regions 160-218 and 743-854. Reportedly, almost half of the unique spike-specific TCRs recognized epitopes lying outside the regions that are mutated in the B.1.351 and B.1.1.7 variants. Participants were mostly white British and included more females than males, and it was suggested by the authors that clonal diversity may have been underestimated. Conclusions about previously exposed vaccinees are limited, since just 5 to 7 AZD1222 recipients were seropositive for SARS-CoV-2 at baseline. Spike-specific TCR breadth and depth rose significantly after two AZD1222 doses compared with day 0 and with MenACWY recipients.

The CDR3 regions of human TCRbeta chains were analyzed by immunosequencing. Per the original workflow: Repertoire TCRs were matched against a reference library of SARS-CoV-2-specific TCRs generated with the MIRA antigen-specificity platform. Breadth meant the fraction of unique TCRs that were SARS-CoV-2-associated, whereas depth meant the fraction of total T cells that were SARS-CoV-2-associated. Using the MIRA data, each spike-specific TCR was assigned both to the spike region to which the TCR was reactive and to a CD4 or CD8 class. Log10-transformed breadth and depth values were compared by one-way ANOVA with Sidak's multiple comparisons tests. TCRdb limited this immuneACCESS table to in-frame rearrangements with V and J called. A share of clones is missing; checked studies link under half to unresolved V genes, and the rest is unexplained. The V and J calls and the clone size are those of that table, but D and trimming were determined from the DNA. In all, the sample holds about 120,000 clones, and about 90% of those were seen once. The ten largest account for 5% to 6% of the sample.

This sample's time point label indicates: baseline before first vaccination. Samples from vaccinated people were obtained from the UK trials COV001 and COV002, which included a single-blind randomized controlled phase 2/3 trial of AZD1222 (ChAdOx1 nCoV-19) in healthy adults. For TCRbeta chain sequencing, PBMC samples were collected from trial participants at day 0 and at day 28 after the second dose. Note on this clone: It has no known antigen specificity. No quality values exist for individual bases; no much larger clone is one base distant.

The source material was peripheral blood, sampled on day 0 of AZD1222 vaccination. This sequence uses TRBV28 and TRBJ1-2; TRBD1 lines up with 7 middle nucleotides. This receptor was obtained from an adult in good health. The CDR3 is CASGPDRANYGYTF. The DNA sequence follows: TGTGCCAGCGGACCCGACAGGGCTAACTATGGCTACACCTTC.